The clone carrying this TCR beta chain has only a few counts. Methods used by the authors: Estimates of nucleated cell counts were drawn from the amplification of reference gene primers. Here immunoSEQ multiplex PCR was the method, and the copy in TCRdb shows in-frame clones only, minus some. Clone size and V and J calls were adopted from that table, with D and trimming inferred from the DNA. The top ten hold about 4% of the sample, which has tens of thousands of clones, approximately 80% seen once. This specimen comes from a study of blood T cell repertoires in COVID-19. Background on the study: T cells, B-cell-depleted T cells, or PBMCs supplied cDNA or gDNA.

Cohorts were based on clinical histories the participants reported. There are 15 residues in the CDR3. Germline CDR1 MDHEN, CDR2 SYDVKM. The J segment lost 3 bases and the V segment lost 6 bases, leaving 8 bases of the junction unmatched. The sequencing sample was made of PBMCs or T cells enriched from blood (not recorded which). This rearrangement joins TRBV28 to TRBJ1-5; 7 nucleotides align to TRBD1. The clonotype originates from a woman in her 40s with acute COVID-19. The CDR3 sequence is CASSEGTDFNQPQHF. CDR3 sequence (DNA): TGTGCCAGCAGCGAAGGGACAGATTTCAATCAGCCCCAGCATTTT.